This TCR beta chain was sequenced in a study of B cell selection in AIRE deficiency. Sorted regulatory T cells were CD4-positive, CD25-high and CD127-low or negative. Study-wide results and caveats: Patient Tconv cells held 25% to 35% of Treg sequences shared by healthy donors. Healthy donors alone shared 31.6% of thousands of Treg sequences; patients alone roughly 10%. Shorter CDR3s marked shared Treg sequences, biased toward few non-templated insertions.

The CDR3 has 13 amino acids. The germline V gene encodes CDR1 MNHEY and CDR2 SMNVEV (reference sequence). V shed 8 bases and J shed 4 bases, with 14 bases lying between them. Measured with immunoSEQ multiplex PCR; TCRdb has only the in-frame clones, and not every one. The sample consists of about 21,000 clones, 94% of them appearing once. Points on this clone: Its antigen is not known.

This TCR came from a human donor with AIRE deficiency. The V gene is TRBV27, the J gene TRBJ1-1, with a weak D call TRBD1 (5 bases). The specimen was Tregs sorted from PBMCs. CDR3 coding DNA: TGTGCCAGCGGCAGGGCGGTTGTCACTGAAGCTTTCTTT. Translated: CASGRAVVTEAFF.